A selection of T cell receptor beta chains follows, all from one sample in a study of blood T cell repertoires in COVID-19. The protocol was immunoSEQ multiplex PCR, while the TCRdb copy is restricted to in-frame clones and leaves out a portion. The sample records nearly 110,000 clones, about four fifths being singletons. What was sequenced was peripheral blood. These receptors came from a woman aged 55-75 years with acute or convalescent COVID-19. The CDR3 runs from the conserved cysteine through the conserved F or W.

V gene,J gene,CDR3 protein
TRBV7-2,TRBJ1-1,CASSLWQGGTEAFF
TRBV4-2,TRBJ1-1,CASSRQGEGENTEAFF
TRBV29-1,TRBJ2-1,CSVAETVEFF
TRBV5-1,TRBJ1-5,CASSLDYNQPQHF
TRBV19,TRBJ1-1,CASSTGTGLTHTEAFF
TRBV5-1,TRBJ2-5,CASSLFFREGTQYF
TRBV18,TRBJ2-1,CASSPLALAAYNEQFF
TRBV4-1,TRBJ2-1,CASSQPRYNEQFF
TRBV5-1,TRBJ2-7,CASSYRQGPSDEQYF
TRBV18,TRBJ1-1,CASSPTGENTEAFF
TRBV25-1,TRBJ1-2,CASRGPLAPDGYTF
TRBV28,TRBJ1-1,CASSPGGFGRLMNTEAFF
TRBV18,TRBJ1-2,CASSTTAREGPYGYTF
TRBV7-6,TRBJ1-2,CASSFGPGQGTYGYTF
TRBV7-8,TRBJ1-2,CASSLAGGQLYGYTF
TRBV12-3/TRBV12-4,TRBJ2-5,CASSLAFRETQYF
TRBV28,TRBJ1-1,CASNTATVGPANTEAFF
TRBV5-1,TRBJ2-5,CASSPALRGTRETQYF
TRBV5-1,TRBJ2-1,CASSPLTGASYNEQFF
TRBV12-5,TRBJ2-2,CASGWGTGDHTGELFF
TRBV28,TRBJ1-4,CASSTMNRGLGEKLFF
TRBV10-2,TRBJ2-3,CASSGRLGTSESDTQYF
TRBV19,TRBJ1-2,CASSIGRGADYGYTF
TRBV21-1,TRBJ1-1,CASSRARATEAFF
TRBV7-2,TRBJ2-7,CASSRTGREQYF
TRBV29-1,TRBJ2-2,CSVVSTGGLIPGELFF
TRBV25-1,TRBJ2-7,CASSAPGTGPYEQYF
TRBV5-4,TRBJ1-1,CASSQGQRKDTEAFF
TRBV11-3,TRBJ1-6,CASSLDLSSPLHF
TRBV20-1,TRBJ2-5,CSALERETQYF
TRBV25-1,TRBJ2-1,CASSESNRGSYNEQFF
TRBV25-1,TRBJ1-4,CASGSGGAGYRKLFF
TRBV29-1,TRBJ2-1,CSVEDGPLADHYNEQFF
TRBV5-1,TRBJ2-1,CASSGIAGVYNEQFF
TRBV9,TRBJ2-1,CASSGTSGPYNEQFF
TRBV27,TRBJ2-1,CASSFLPGTMDEQFF